This TCR beta chain was obtained from a study of shared clonotypes between healthy human individuals. Method: immunoSEQ multiplex PCR; TCRdb's copy keeps in-frame clones and lacks some. The table has some 700,000 clones, about nine tenths seen once; the top ten hold roughly 36%. Germline V gene sequence: CDR1 SGHDT, CDR2 YYEEEE. CDR3 length: 13 amino acids. This chain connects TRBV5-6 to TRBJ2-5, with TRBD1 matching 7 bases. The J call is doubtful: the DNA matches TRBJ2-7 better. Sequencing was carried out using memory CD8+ T cells from PBMCs. As for subset: CD45RO+ cells pooled with CCR7-negative TemRA cells. This clonotype was sampled from a young man in good health. Some clones in this sample may be carry-over from other donors' samples. The CDR3: CASSPSGGFEQYF. CDR3 sequence (DNA): TGTGCCAGCAGCCCGTCAGGGGGATTCGAGCAGTACTTC.